The next 25 T cell receptor beta chains were all read from a single sample in a study of blood T cell repertoires in COVID-19. This table comes from immunoSEQ multiplex PCR, and its TCRdb copy is limited to in-frame clones, with some not included. The sample carries 100,000 to 150,000 clones, about 89% recorded once. Sequencing was performed on peripheral blood. Source of these receptors: a woman in her 70s with COVID-19, enrolled during active disease.

CDR3 sequence (DNA): TGTGCCAGCAGCCCCGGACTACGGAACCAAGAGACCCAGTACTTC. Translation gives CASSPGLRNQETQYF. This rearrangement joins TRBV5-6 to TRBJ2-5; TRBD2 might be the D (6 bases). With 4 bases removed from V and 0 bases from J, the gap between germline ends came to 13 bases. This CDR3 region has 15 residues. CDR1 and CDR2 (germline): SGHDT, YYEEEE.

This chain links TRBV7-2 with TRBJ1-3, with 11 nucleotides matching TRBD1. Trimming cost V 5 bases and J 3 bases; bases outside gene matches: 6. The CDR3 contains 16 residues. The germline gives CDR1 SGHTA, CDR2 FQGNSA. The CDR3 region has the DNA TGTGCCAGCAGCCAAAGGACAGGGGGCTTTGGAAACACCATATATTTT. It yields the protein CASSQRTGGFGNTIYF.

This chain connects TRBV5-1 to TRBJ2-5, with 7 bases lining up with TRBD1. Germline V gives CDR1 SGHRS, CDR2 YFSETQ. The length of the CDR3 is 14 residues. V lost 2 bases to trimming and J lost 5 bases; unmatched junction nucleotides: 6. DNA for the CDR3: TGCGCCAGCAGCTTTACAGGGGTTTCGGAGACCCAGTACTTC. It translates to CASSFTGVSETQYF.

The chain combines TRBV7-3 with TRBJ2-7; weak D call: TRBD1 (6 bases). CDR1 is SGHTA and CDR2 is FQGTGA in the germline V gene. The CDR3 covers 14 residues. The ends were cut back, 5 bases at V and 3 bases at J, with 14 bases in the middle. The DNA of the CDR3 is TGTGCCAGCAGCCCGGGCCAGGGACACTACGAGCAGTACTTC. Protein: CASSPGQGHYEQYF.

V and J are TRBV7-7 and TRBJ2-2; TRBD1 matches 7 bases. Germline-derived CDR1 and CDR2 are SSHAT and FNYEAQ (reference sequence). The CDR3 contains 13 residues. V shed 5 bases and J 6 bases; nucleotides not matched to a gene: 3. The CDR3 is CASSQTGPGELFF. The CDR3, as DNA: TGTGCCAGCAGCCAGACAGGGCCCGGGGAGCTGTTTTTT.

The DNA for the CDR3 is TGTGCCAGCAGTTCGGGACAGGGGCATCCCTACGAGCAGTACTTC. This encodes CASSSGQGHPYEQYF. The rearrangement links TRBV28 to TRBJ2-7; the match to TRBD1 covers 10 bases. In germline, CDR1 is MDHEN, CDR2 SYDVKM. V lost 4 bases to trimming and J lost 2 bases; unmatched junction nucleotides: 5. The CDR3 runs to 15 residues.

The chain couples TRBV3-1 (or the pseudogene TRBV3-2) to TRBJ1-1, with D unclear. The CDR3 sequence is 15 residues long. Germline V gene lookup returns CDR1 LGHDT and CDR2 YNNKEL (reference sequence). Between the trimmed V and J ends, which lost 1 base and 0 bases, there was a span of 9 bases. CDR3 protein: CASSQVTGMNTEAFF. The CDR3 DNA sequence: TGTGCCAGCAGCCAAGTGACGGGGATGAACACTGAAGCTTTCTTT.

The chain uses TRBV30 and TRBJ2-4; no reliable D call. The CDR3 has 16 residues. V lost 0 bases to trimming and J lost 5 bases, with 17 bases between them. The germline V gene encodes CDR1 GTSNPN and CDR2 SVGIG (reference sequence). CDR3 region: CAWSVRPRQVENIQYF. The CDR3 DNA sequence: TGTGCCTGGAGTGTACGACCACGCCAGGTCGAAAACATTCAGTACTTC.

The chain has TRBV18 and TRBJ1-2; the D is unclear. Germline V gene data show CDR1 as KGHSH and CDR2 as LQKENI. This CDR3 contains 14 residues. V gave up 5 bases and J gave up 3 bases, with 13 bases separating them. The CDR3 DNA is TGTGCCAGCTCAGGGTCCCGGGATCACTATGGCTACACCTTC. Its translation: CASSGSRDHYGYTF.

The chain combines TRBV5-4 with TRBJ1-1, with 12 bases identical to TRBD1. Trimming removed 4 bases from V and 0 bases from J; junction bases left unmatched: 10. Germline V gene data show CDR1 as SGHNT and CDR2 as YYREEE (reference sequence). The CDR3 covers 18 residues. The CDR3 reads CASSPPGQGAGVNTEAFF. CDR3 nucleotides: TGTGCCAGCAGCCCACCGGGACAGGGGGCGGGGGTGAACACTGAAGCTTTCTTT.

V is TRBV2 and J is TRBJ2-3, with TRBD1 identical over 8 bases. Per germline, CDR1 SNHLY and CDR2 FYNNEI. This CDR3 spans 15 amino acids. The V and J ends lost 5 bases and 1 base, in that order; junction bases with no gene match: 5. The CDR3 DNA reads as TGTGCCAGCAGTATCAGGACAGGGCGCACAGATACGCAGTATTTT. The encoded protein is CASSIRTGRTDTQYF.

A few counts support this clone. The rearrangement uses TRBV5-3 and TRBJ2-7, with D possibly TRBD1 on 6 matching bases. TRBV5-3 is flagged as an ORF with uncertain function. The CDR3 spans 15 residues. The V end was cut by 0 bases, the J end by 3 bases, with 13 bases between. CDR3: CARSLAGTLLYEQYF. The CDR3 nucleotides read TGTGCCAGAAGCTTGGCGGGGACACTCCTCTACGAGCAGTACTTC.

The rearrangement uses TRBV6-5 and TRBJ1-3, with TRBD1 identical over 9 bases. Germline CDR1 reads MNHEY; CDR2 reads SVGAGI. Losses at the gene ends were 4 bases for V and 3 bases for J; bases not matched to a gene: 4. This CDR3 spans 15 amino acids. CDR3 DNA: TGTGCCAGCAGTTTGACAGGGGGTATTGGAAACACCATATATTTT. Translated: CASSLTGGIGNTIYF.

This sequence joins TRBV24-1 and TRBJ1-5; 9 bases line up with TRBD1. V lost 5 bases to trimming and J lost 6 bases; unmatched junction nucleotides: 7. CDR1 is KGHDR and CDR2 is SFDVKD in the germline V gene. This CDR3 is 15 amino acids long. CDR3 loop: CATSGGQGLSQPQHF. DNA for the CDR3: TGTGCCACCAGTGGCGGACAGGGGTTAAGTCAGCCCCAGCATTTT.

This chain joins TRBV3-1 (or the pseudogene TRBV3-2) and TRBJ1-6, with 7 bases that match TRBD1. Germline V gene sequence: CDR1 LGHDT, CDR2 YNNKEL (reference sequence). The trim removed 4 bases at V and 7 bases at J, leaving 7 bases unmatched. This CDR3 is built from 15 residues. In DNA form, the CDR3 reads TGTGCCAGCAGCCCAAGGGACAGAGTAAATTCACCCCTCCACTTT. Protein: CASSPRDRVNSPLHF.

A note on this clone: The same CDR3 can be traced to other DNA sequences in this sample. The CDR3 protein is CASSLQGNQPQHF. CDR3 in DNA: TGTGCCAGCAGTCTTCAGGGGAATCAGCCCCAGCATTTT. The genes are TRBV28 and TRBJ1-5; a possible D gene is TRBD1 (6 bases). This CDR3 comprises 13 residues. Trimming pared 5 bases from V and 4 bases from J, leaving 9 bases between. Germline V lookup: CDR1 MDHEN, CDR2 SYDVKM.

The V and J genes are TRBV3-1 (or the pseudogene TRBV3-2) and TRBJ1-2; tentative D call: TRBD1 (5 bases). CDR3 length equals 14 residues. Germline lookup yields CDR1 LGHDT and CDR2 YNNKEL (reference sequence). V was pared by 6 bases and J by 0 bases, with 11 bases between. CDR3 nucleotide sequence: TGTGCCAGCAGTCGACAGTCGGCTAACTATGGCTACACCTTC. Protein product: CASSRQSANYGYTF.

The genes are TRBV27 and TRBJ1-1; 10 nucleotides line up with TRBD1. The CDR3 spans 14 residues. Germline V gene data show CDR1 as MNHEY and CDR2 as SMNVEV (reference sequence). V was clipped by 5 bases and J by 4 bases; unmatched bases: 4. As DNA, the CDR3 is TGTGCCAGCAGTCGGGACAGGGGAGGCACTGAAGCTTTCTTT. This encodes CASSRDRGGTEAFF.

The chain is built from TRBV28 and TRBJ1-4, with TRBD1 as a possible D gene (6 bases). V was cut by 3 bases and J by 2 bases, with 16 bases left in between. The CDR3 contains 17 residues. The germline gives CDR1 MDHEN, CDR2 SYDVKM. CDR3 protein: CASSLGGGARTNEKLFF. The DNA for the CDR3 is TGTGCCAGCAGTTTGGGAGGGGGGGCGCGGACTAATGAAAAACTGTTTTTT.

This chain joins TRBV20-1 and TRBJ2-7; D not certain. The ends were cut back, 3 bases at V and 0 bases at J, with 15 bases in the middle. The CDR3 runs to 15 residues. Germline CDR1 is DFQATT and CDR2 is SNEGSKA (reference sequence). The CDR3 sequence: CSASFRSSSSYEQYF. Written as DNA, the CDR3 is TGCAGTGCTAGTTTTCGGTCATCGAGCTCCTACGAGCAGTACTTC.

This clone was seen a single time. CDR3 sequence reads: CASSPTLAPYQETQYF. The CDR3 region has the DNA TGTGCCAGCAGCCCAACTCTAGCACCGTACCAAGAGACCCAGTACTTC. The chain recombines TRBV28 with TRBJ2-5; tentatively, D is TRBD2 (5 bases). Trimming left V 6 bases short and J 0 bases short, with 17 bases between. CDR1 is MDHEN, CDR2 SYDVKM, per germline. The CDR3 is 16 amino acids.

The chain is built from TRBV2 and TRBJ1-1, with D hard to call. CDR3 length: 13 amino acids. Germline values: CDR1 SNHLY, CDR2 FYNNEI. V was trimmed by 6 bases and J by 1 base, leaving 9 bases between them. The CDR3 sequence: CASRAWRNTEAFF. The CDR3, as DNA: TGTGCCAGCAGGGCGTGGAGGAACACTGAAGCTTTCTTT.

The genes are TRBV5-1 and TRBJ1-1, with 8 bases fitting TRBD1. Trimming removed 4 bases from V and 3 bases from J; junction bases left unmatched: 2. This CDR3 comprises 13 residues. CDR1 and CDR2 from the germline V gene are SGHRS and YFSETQ. CDR3 protein: CASSPTGDTEAFF. The CDR3 DNA follows: TGCGCCAGCAGCCCGACAGGGGACACTGAAGCTTTCTTT. The variable domain in full, with the rest retrieved from reference TRBV5-1 and TRBJ1-1, is KAGVTQTPRYLIKTRGQQVTLSCSPISGHRSVSWYQQTPGQGLQFLFEYFSETQRNKGNFPGRFSGRQFSNSRSEMNVSTLELGDSALYLCASSPTGDTEAFFGQGTRLTVV.

The J gene is TRBJ2-2, the V gene TRBV12-3 or TRBV12-4; D is uncertain. V lost 6 bases and J 7 bases, leaving 9 bases between the germline ends. The CDR3 has 12 residues. CDR3 loop: CASSPQRGELFF. The DNA for the CDR3 is TGTGCCAGCAGCCCCCAGCGCGGGGAGCTGTTTTTT.

This chain links TRBV15 with TRBJ1-1, with 12 nucleotides matching TRBD1. CDR3 length equals 15 residues. The germline CDR1 and CDR2 sequences are LNHNV and YYDKDF (reference sequence). V lost 7 bases to trimming and J lost 6 bases; unmatched junction nucleotides: 9. CDR3 DNA sequence: TGTGCCACCAACACGTGGGGACAGGGGGCCTCTGAAGCTTTCTTT. Encoded protein: CATNTWGQGASEAFF.